The clone carrying this T cell receptor (beta chain) has only a few counts. No antigen is known for it. This CDR3 has 13 amino acids. Losses at the gene ends were 10 bases for V and 1 base for J; bases not matched to a gene: 5. Germline CDR1 and CDR2: MNHEY and SVGEGT. TCRdb passed the 5' RACE reads through MiXCR, listing each CDR3 protein once. Here the sample spans 230,000 or so distinct CDR3 sequences, approximately 8.6% being singletons. These data are taken from a study of identical twins. Whole-study findings and limits: Out-of-frame alpha sequences shared by twins showed excess low generation probability. Conclusions leaned on cross-sectional statistical analysis and did not track the same donors over time. Insertions were reduced in abundant cord blood beta clonotypes but not in memory repertoires. Monozygotic twin pairs showed more out-of-frame TCR alpha sharing than models estimated.

These records were also assigned to another study, of yellow fever vaccine responses in identical twins.

The sequence was obtained from a woman aged 18-29 years in good health. J is TRBJ1-1 and V is TRBV6-2 or TRBV6-3; 8 bases agree with TRBD1. Sequenced material: CD8+ T cells sorted from blood. The CDR3 DNA is TGTGCCACCGGACAGGGAAAGAACACTGAAGCTTTCTTT. It specifies CATGQGKNTEAFF.